This T cell receptor beta chain originates from a study of T cell responses to AZD1222 COVID-19 vaccine. Study observations and caveats: Scientists sampled the repertoires only once the peak T cell response had passed. In a largely white British group with more females than males, clonal diversity was possibly underestimated.

This CDR3 is 15 amino acids long. V was shortened by 3 bases and J by 4 bases, with 15 bases between the two germline ends. Looked up from germline, CDR1 is GTSNPN and CDR2 is SVGIG (reference sequence). The assay was immunoSEQ multiplex PCR, and TCRdb's table has in-frame clones only and misses some. Among about 130,000 clones, roughly 84% were seen once, and the ten largest hold approximately 4%. Notes on this clone: Its antigen is still unknown.

The rearrangement uses TRBV30 and TRBJ2-2; TRBD2 might be the D (7 bases). The clonotype originates from an adult in good health. This material consisted of peripheral blood, taken on day 0 of AZD1222 vaccination. The CDR3 region has the DNA TGTGCCTGGAGCTCGGGGGGCCTGGTCACCGGGGAGCTGTTTTTT. Protein product: CAWSSGGLVTGELFF.